The 25 T cell receptor beta chains given below trace back to one sample, sequenced in a study of PD-L1 blockade in urothelial cancer. As to time point: peripheral blood 6 weeks after treatment start. Repertoires were generated with immunoSEQ multiplex PCR, while TCRdb's copy carries only in-frame clones and drops some. Of 45,000 to 55,000 clones listed, 70% to 90% were seen once; the top ten hold 1.5% to 2%. The specimen comprised PBMCs, sampled around atezolizumab (anti-PD-L1) treatment. The receptors stem from a man aged 50-60 years with urothelial cancer.

The chain recombines TRBV29-1 with TRBJ1-2; 10 bases fit TRBD1. Looked up from germline, CDR1 is SQVTM and CDR2 is ANQGSEA. Germline trimming cut 3 bases from V and 8 bases from J; bases unmatched to any gene: 9. The CDR3 consists of 14 residues. CDR3 DNA sequence: TGCAGCGTTGAGGGCGGACAGGGGGAAAGGGGCTACACCTTC. Protein sequence: CSVEGGQGERGYTF.

The rearrangement uses TRBV5-1 and TRBJ2-1; the match to TRBD2 covers 8 bases. The CDR3 contains 14 residues. V lost 2 bases and J lost 4; bases outside the gene matches: 2. CDR1 SGHRS and CDR2 YFSETQ come from the germline V gene. CDR3 region: CASSFAGGYNEQFF. CDR3 bases: TGCGCCAGCAGCTTTGCGGGGGGTTACAATGAGCAGTTCTTC. Variable domain in full (rest from reference TRBV5-1 and TRBJ2-1): KAGVTQTPRYLIKTRGQQVTLSCSPISGHRSVSWYQQTPGQGLQFLFEYFSETQRNKGNFPGRFSGRQFSNSRSEMNVSTLELGDSALYLCASSFAGGYNEQFFGPGTRLTVL.

The chain is built from TRBV10-3 and TRBJ1-2; D gene ambiguous. The CDR3 sequence is 15 residues long. Trimming stripped 2 bases from V and 0 bases from J, with 10 bases between. CDR1 and CDR2 (germline): ENHRY, SYGVKD. In nucleotides, the CDR3 is TGTGCCATCAGTGAGGTGGTTGTAGCTAACTATGGCTACACCTTC. Residues: CAISEVVVANYGYTF.

The chain links TRBV7-2 to TRBJ1-2; D gene uncertain. The CDR3 sequence is 13 residues long. Germline V gene data show CDR1 as SGHTA and CDR2 as FQGNSA. Trimming removed 3 bases from V and 7 bases from J, with 12 bases in between. CDR3 sequence reads: CASSFWLEVGYTF. CDR3 in DNA: TGTGCCAGCAGCTTCTGGCTTGAAGTTGGCTACACCTTC.

The CDR3 nucleotides are TGTGCCAGCAGCCCCCGGTCTAGCGGGAGGGCGGGTACGCAGTATTTT. Encoded protein: CASSPRSSGRAGTQYF. V usage is TRBV27 and J usage is TRBJ2-3, with 12 bases that match TRBD2. The germline CDR1 and CDR2 sequences are MNHEY and SMNVEV (reference sequence). There are 16 residues in the CDR3. The junction had 12 bases not matched to a gene; V was cut back by 6 bases and J by 8 bases.

This sequence joins TRBV19 and TRBJ2-2; 7 positions agree with TRBD1. The V and J ends lost 2 bases and 4 bases, in that order; junction bases with no gene match: 7. This CDR3 region has 16 residues. Germline CDR1 and CDR2: LNHDA and SQIVND (reference sequence). Here the CDR3 reads CASSIKGAGSTGELFF. In DNA, the CDR3 is TGTGCCAGTAGTATAAAGGGGGCAGGAAGCACCGGGGAGCTGTTTTTT.

The chain combines TRBV7-9 with TRBJ2-5, with 7 bases lining up with TRBD1. The CDR3 has 15 amino acids. Per the germline V gene, CDR1 is SEHNR and CDR2 is FQNEAQ (reference sequence). V shed 4 bases, J shed 10 bases, and the junction held 15 bases outside the gene matches. In DNA form, the CDR3 reads TGTGCCAGCAGCTCGGGGAGTGACAGGGCTCAAAACCAGTACTTC. This translates into CASSSGSDRAQNQYF.

The J gene is TRBJ2-5, the V gene TRBV6-5; tentatively, D is TRBD1 (5 bases). Trimming cost V 4 bases and J 5 bases, with 8 bases left between them. This CDR3 region has 12 residues. Germline V gene data show CDR1 as MNHEY and CDR2 as SVGAGI. In DNA, the CDR3 is TGTGCCAGCAGTTCAGGGTGGGAGACCCAGTACTTC. It yields the protein CASSSGWETQYF.

This clone was observed a single time. This chain links TRBV9 with TRBJ2-1; 10 nucleotides agree with TRBD2. The CDR3 length is 14 residues. Germline CDR1 and CDR2: SGDLS and YYNGEE. After removal of 3 bases from V and 8 bases from J, the junction contained 5 bases not matched to a gene. CDR3 nucleotide sequence: TGTGCCAGCAGCGAAGCGGGGGGGCCGGATGAGCAGTTCTTC. Its translation is CASSEAGGPDEQFF.

This clone was seen just once. The gene calls are TRBV25-1 and TRBJ1-1; D is uncertain. From germline, CDR1 is MGHDK and CDR2 SYGVNS. The CDR3 is made up of 12 amino acids. The ends were cut back, 6 bases at V and 4 bases at J, with 9 bases in the middle. CDR3: CASSPGITEAFF. Here the CDR3 DNA reads TGTGCCAGCAGCCCGGGGATCACTGAAGCTTTCTTT.

The J gene is TRBJ2-1, the V gene TRBV11-2; 7 nucleotides line up with TRBD2. The J segment lost 3 bases and the V segment lost 5 bases, leaving 16 bases of the junction unmatched. Germline V CDR1 and CDR2: SGHAT, FQNNGV. The CDR3 has 18 amino acids. The DNA for the CDR3 is TGTGCCAGCAGCGAGCGTGTCGGGGCTAGCGGAAACTACAATGAGCAGTTCTTC. Protein sequence: CASSERVGASGNYNEQFF.

This clone was seen more than once but under ten times. The chain couples TRBV5-6 to TRBJ1-6; D remains ambiguous. V lost 0 bases and J lost 8, with 3 bases in between. Looked up from germline, CDR1 is SGHDT and CDR2 is YYEEEE. CDR3 length: 12 residues. The CDR3 DNA reads as TGTGCCAGCAGCTTGGCATATTCACCCCTCCACTTT. This sequence encodes CASSLAYSPLHF.

This sequence joins TRBV23-1 and TRBJ2-1; 7 bases align to TRBD2. TRBV23-1 is an ORF for which the function is uncertain. V gave up 8 bases and J gave up 0 bases; unmatched junction bases: 19. The CDR3 length is 19 residues. For the CDR3, the DNA is TGCGCCAGCCCCAAGGCCGCGGGGGTAGGACCCAGCTCCTACAATGAGCAGTTCTTC. Translated: CASPKAAGVGPSSYNEQFF.

This clone was recorded a few times. This sequence joins TRBV11-2 and TRBJ1-1; TRBD1 aligns across 8 bases. The V and J ends lost 4 bases and 4 bases, in that order; junction bases with no gene match: 8. The CDR3 is 15 residues long. The germline gives CDR1 SGHAT, CDR2 FQNNGV. In DNA form, the CDR3 reads TGTGCCAGCAGCTACGCAGTACAGGGGGGCACTGAAGCTTTCTTT. This gives the protein CASSYAVQGGTEAFF.

V and J are TRBV6-5 and TRBJ1-3, with 10 bases fitting TRBD1. After removal of 7 bases from V and 7 bases from J, the junction contained 10 bases not matched to a gene. This CDR3 has 15 amino acids. CDR1 is MNHEY, CDR2 SVGAGI, per germline. CDR3 nucleotide sequence: TGTGCCAGCACAGCGGGGGGACAGGGGTGGAACACCATATATTTT. Translation gives CASTAGGQGWNTIYF.

This rearrangement joins TRBV7-8 to TRBJ1-3; weak D call: TRBD1 (5 bases). The CDR3 spans 14 residues. CDR1 is SGHVS and CDR2 is FQNEAQ in the germline V gene. V was cut by 2 bases and J by 3 bases, with 8 bases left in between. CDR3 sequence: CASSLRDFGNTIYF. The DNA of the CDR3 is TGTGCCAGCAGCTTAAGGGACTTTGGAAACACCATATATTTT.

The CDR3 DNA is TGTGCCAGCTCACCCATACAGGGGAGAGCTGAAGCTTTCTTT. As protein: CASSPIQGRAEAFF. The rearrangement joins TRBV18 to TRBJ1-1; 7 bases map to TRBD1. The germline V gene encodes CDR1 KGHSH and CDR2 LQKENI. V lost 3 bases to trimming and J lost 6 bases; unmatched junction nucleotides: 7. The CDR3 totals 14 residues.

The rearrangement links TRBV5-1 to TRBJ1-6; TRBD1 aligns across 7 bases. Germline V CDR1 and CDR2: SGHRS, YFSETQ. This CDR3 is built from 14 residues. V trimming: 0 bases; J trimming: 6 bases; junction bases outside the gene matches: 0. CDR3 DNA sequence: TGCGCCAGCAGCTTGGGGGACAGTAATTCACCCCTCCACTTT. Translated, it gives CASSLGDSNSPLHF.

The chain combines TRBV7-2 with TRBJ2-7; a possible D gene is TRBD2 (5 bases). With 1 base removed from V and 4 bases from J, the gap between germline ends came to 14 bases. Germline V lookup: CDR1 SGHTA, CDR2 FQGNSA. The CDR3 is 15 amino acids. The CDR3 DNA sequence: TGTGCCAGCAGCTTAGATCGGAGCCCGGGGTACGAGCAGTACTTC. Translated: CASSLDRSPGYEQYF.

The CDR3 reads CASSEGAGQETQYF. The CDR3 DNA reads TGTGCCAGCAGTGAAGGGGCAGGGCAAGAGACCCAGTACTTC. This sequence joins TRBV6-1 and TRBJ2-5; perhaps TRBD1 as D (5 bases). Germline V CDR1 and CDR2: MNHNS, SASEGT. V gave up 1 base and J gave up 2 bases, with 8 bases separating them. The CDR3 extends over 14 amino acids.

This chain links TRBV7-8 with TRBJ2-4, with 10 nucleotides matching TRBD2. V shed 5 bases, J shed 1 base, and the junction held 2 bases outside the gene matches. The germline V gene encodes CDR1 SGHVS and CDR2 FQNEAQ. This CDR3 comprises 15 residues. CDR3 in amino acids: CASSGSGGAKNIQYF. For the CDR3, the DNA is TGTGCCAGCAGCGGTAGCGGGGGGGCCAAAAACATTCAGTACTTC.

The gene calls are TRBV28 and TRBJ2-1; unclear D gene. This CDR3 region has 14 residues. The germline V gene has CDR1 MDHEN and CDR2 SYDVKM. V was clipped by 5 bases and J by 6 bases, with 14 bases between them. The CDR3 spells CASSTPTVINEQFF. The CDR3 nucleotides are TGTGCCAGCAGTACCCCCACAGTGATCAATGAGCAGTTCTTC.

The chain uses TRBV7-9 and TRBJ2-6; D call uncertain. With 8 bases removed from V and 6 bases from J, the gap between germline ends came to 11 bases. This CDR3 is built from 13 residues. Per germline, CDR1 SEHNR and CDR2 FQNEAQ (reference sequence). The CDR3 DNA reads as TGTGCCAGCTACTCCCTCCAGGCCAACGTCCTGACTTTC. Protein: CASYSLQANVLTF.

This clone was observed a single time. The CDR3 bases are TGTGCCAGCAGCGTCGGGACAGCCTATAATTCACCCCTCCACTTT. Translated: CASSVGTAYNSPLHF. The V and J genes are TRBV5-4 and TRBJ1-6; TRBD1 matches 7 bases. The CDR3 is made up of 15 amino acids. Germline CDR1 is SGHNT and CDR2 is YYREEE (reference sequence). The junction had 3 bases not matched to a gene; V was cut back by 4 bases and J by 2 bases.

The genes are TRBV12-5 and TRBJ2-1, with 10 bases lining up with TRBD1. CDR1 is LGHNT, CDR2 FRNRAP, per germline. V lost 4 bases to trimming and J lost 2 bases; unmatched junction nucleotides: 2. This CDR3 has 15 amino acids. Here the CDR3 reads CASGSGQGAYNEQFF. CDR3 nucleotide sequence: TGTGCTAGTGGTTCTGGACAGGGGGCCTACAATGAGCAGTTCTTC.